These 7 T cell receptor beta chains share one sample of origin, sequenced in a study of shared clonotypes between healthy human individuals (dated by TCRdb to 2019 to 2021). The receptor library was made with the immunoSEQ multiplex PCR assay. The table was pulled from immuneACCESS by TCRdb, which kept in-frame rearrangements only. Such tables lose some clones; where checked, under half of the loss comes from unresolved V genes, and the rest has no known cause. The sample yields about 2.5 million clones; roughly 92% were counted once. Clones ranked in the top ten supply 0.37% of the sample. Material for sequencing was naive CD4+ T cells from PBMCs. The meaning of the sample's cell subset or site label: CD45RA+ positively selected. Receptors were obtained from a young man in good health. Some clones in this sample may be carry-over from other donors' samples.

This clone was counted a few times. The chain is built from TRBV9 and TRBJ1-1, with TRBD1 matching over 7 bases. The CDR3 length is 15 residues. The V segment lost 2 bases and the J segment 4 bases; nucleotides outside the gene matches: 8. Germline V CDR1 and CDR2: SGDLS, YYNGEE. The CDR3 here is CASSVTGSGGTEAFF. The CDR3 DNA sequence: TGTGCCAGCAGCGTGACAGGGAGCGGAGGCACTGAAGCTTTCTTT. Based on the CDR3 plus reference TRBV9 and TRBJ1-1, the full variable domain is DSGVTQTPKHLITATGQRVTLRCSPRSGDLSVYWYQQSLDQGLQFLIQYYNGEERAKGNILERFSAQQFPDLHSELNLSSLELGDSALYFCASSVTGSGGTEAFFGQGTRLTVV.

The chain uses TRBV9 and TRBJ2-2, with D perhaps TRBD1 or TRBD2 (5 bases each). V gave up 3 bases and J gave up 5 bases, with 17 bases separating them. Germline assignment: CDR1 SGDLS and CDR2 YYNGEE. The CDR3 runs to 16 residues. The CDR3: CASSAPGTAGTGELFF. The CDR3, as DNA: TGTGCCAGCAGCGCGCCCGGGACGGCGGGTACCGGGGAGCTGTTTTTT.

V usage is TRBV5-4 and J usage is TRBJ1-4, with D unresolved. Trimming cost V 3 bases and J 0 bases, with 6 bases left between them. From germline, CDR1 is SGHNT and CDR2 YYREEE (reference sequence). The CDR3 is made up of 14 amino acids. DNA of the CDR3: TGTGCCAGCAGCTCGCTTGCAACTAATGAAAAACTGTTTTTT. Amino acids: CASSSLATNEKLFF.

The gene calls are TRBV5-6 and TRBJ2-2; no reliable D call. This CDR3 comprises 12 residues. V shed 2 bases and J shed 5 bases, with 4 bases lying between them. Germline CDR1 reads SGHDT; CDR2 reads YYEEEE. DNA for the CDR3: TGTGCCAGCAGCTTCCTAACCGGGGAGCTGTTTTTT. Translating gives CASSFLTGELFF.

The table lists this clone with a few counts. The sample holds other DNA sequences that translate to the same CDR3. The chain carries TRBV18 and TRBJ2-1, with D hard to call. Per germline, CDR1 KGHSH and CDR2 LQKENI. With 3 bases removed from V and 10 bases from J, the gap between germline ends came to 7 bases. This CDR3 has 11 residues. The CDR3 loop is CASSPQGEQFF. Written as DNA, the CDR3 is TGTGCCAGCTCACCCCAAGGAGAGCAGTTCTTC. The whole variable domain, filled in from reference TRBV18 and TRBJ2-1, reads NAGVMQNPRHLVRRRGQEARLRCSPMKGHSHVYWYRQLPEEGLKFMVYLQKENIIDESGMPKERFSAEFPKEGPSILRIQQVVRGDSAAYFCASSPQGEQFFGPGTRLTVL.

The rearrangement uses TRBV7-6 and TRBJ2-5; perhaps TRBD1 as D (6 bases). CDR1 and CDR2 (germline): SGHVS, FNYEAQ. V shed 0 bases and J shed 7 bases, with 12 bases lying between them. This CDR3 spans 14 amino acids. CDR3 sequence (DNA): TGTGCCAGCAGCTTAGCGTCCCTAGGGGGGACCCAGTACTTC. It codes for CASSLASLGGTQYF.

CDR3 bases: TGCGCCAGCAGTGAGTCGGGAGGGACTGAGCAGTTCTTC. Translation gives CASSESGGTEQFF. This chain connects TRBV10-2 to TRBJ2-1; TRBD2 agrees at 7 bases. From germline, CDR1 is WSHSY and CDR2 SAAADI. The CDR3 loop spans 13 amino acids. V lost 0 bases, J lost 9 bases, and 2 bases stayed unmatched.